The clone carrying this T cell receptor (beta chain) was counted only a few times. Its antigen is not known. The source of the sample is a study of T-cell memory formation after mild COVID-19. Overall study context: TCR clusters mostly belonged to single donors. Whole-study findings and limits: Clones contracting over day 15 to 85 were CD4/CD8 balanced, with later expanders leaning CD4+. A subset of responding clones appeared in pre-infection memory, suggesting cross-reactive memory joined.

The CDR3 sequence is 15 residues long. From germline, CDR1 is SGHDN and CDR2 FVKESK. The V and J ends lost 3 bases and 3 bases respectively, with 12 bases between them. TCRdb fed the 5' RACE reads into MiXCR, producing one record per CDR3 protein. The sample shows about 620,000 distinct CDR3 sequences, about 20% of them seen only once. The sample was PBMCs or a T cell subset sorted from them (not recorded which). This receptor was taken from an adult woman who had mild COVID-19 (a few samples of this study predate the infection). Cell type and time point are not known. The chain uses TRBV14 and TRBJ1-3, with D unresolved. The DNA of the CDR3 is TGTGCCAGCAGCCAGAGGATTCAGGATGGAAACACCATATATTTT. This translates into CASSQRIQDGNTIYF.